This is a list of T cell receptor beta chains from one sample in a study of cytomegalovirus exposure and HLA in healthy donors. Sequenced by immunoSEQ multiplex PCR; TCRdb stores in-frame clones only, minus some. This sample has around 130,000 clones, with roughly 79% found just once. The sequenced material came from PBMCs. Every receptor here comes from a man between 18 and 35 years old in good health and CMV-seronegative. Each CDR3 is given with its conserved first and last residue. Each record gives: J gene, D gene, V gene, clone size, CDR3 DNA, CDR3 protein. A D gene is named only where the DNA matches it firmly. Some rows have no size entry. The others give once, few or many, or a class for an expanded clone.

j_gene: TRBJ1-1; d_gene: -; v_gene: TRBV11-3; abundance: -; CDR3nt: TGTGCCAGCATAACTGAAGCTTTCTTT; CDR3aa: CASITEAFF
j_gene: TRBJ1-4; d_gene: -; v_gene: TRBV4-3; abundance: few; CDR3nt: TGCGCCAGCAGCCAACTTGGAGGGCTCGGTGAAAAACTGTTTTTT; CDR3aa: CASSQLGGLGEKLFF
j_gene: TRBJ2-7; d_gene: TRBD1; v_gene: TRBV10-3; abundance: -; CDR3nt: TGTGCCATGACACCGGGACAGGGGGGCTACGAGCAGTACTTC; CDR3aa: CAMTPGQGGYEQYF
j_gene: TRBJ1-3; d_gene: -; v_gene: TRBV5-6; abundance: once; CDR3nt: TGTGCCAGCAGCTTCGGACAAATGGTTGGAAACACCATATATTTT; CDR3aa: CASSFGQMVGNTIYF
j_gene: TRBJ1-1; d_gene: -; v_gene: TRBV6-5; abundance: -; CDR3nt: TGTGCCAGCAGTCTCGGACAGTCAACTGAAGCTTTCTTT; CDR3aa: CASSLGQSTEAFF
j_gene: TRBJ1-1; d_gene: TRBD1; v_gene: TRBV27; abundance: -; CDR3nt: TGTGCCACCACAGGGGGGCCCACTGAAGCTTTCTTT; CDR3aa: CATTGGPTEAFF
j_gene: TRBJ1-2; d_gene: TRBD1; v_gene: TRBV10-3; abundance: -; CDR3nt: TGTGCCATCAGGAGACAGGGGACTCTCACCTTC; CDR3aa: CAIRRQGTLTF
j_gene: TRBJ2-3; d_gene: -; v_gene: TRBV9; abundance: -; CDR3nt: TGTGCCAGCAGCGTAGGCAGGGCGTTCACAGATACGCAGTATTTT; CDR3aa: CASSVGRAFTDTQYF
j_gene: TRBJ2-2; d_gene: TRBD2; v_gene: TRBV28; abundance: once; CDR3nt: TGTGCAGTAGCGGGGTTGAACACCGGGGAGCTGTTTTTT; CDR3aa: CAVAGLNTGELFF
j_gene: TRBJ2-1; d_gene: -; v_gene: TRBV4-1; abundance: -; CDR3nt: TGCGCCAGCAGCCAAGTGTCAGGCAATGAGCAGTTCTTC; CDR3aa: CASSQVSGNEQFF
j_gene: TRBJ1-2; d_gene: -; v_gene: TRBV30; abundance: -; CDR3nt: TGTGCCTGGTGGTTAAACGGGCCTAGCGAGATCTATGGCTACACCTTC; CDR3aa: CAWWLNGPSEIYGYTF
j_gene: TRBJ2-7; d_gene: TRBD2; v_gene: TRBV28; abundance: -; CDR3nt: TGTGCCAGCAGTTTGGAGCGGGGGACATACTACGAGCAGTACTTC; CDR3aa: CASSLERGTYYEQYF
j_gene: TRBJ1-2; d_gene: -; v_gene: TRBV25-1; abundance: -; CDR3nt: TGTGCCAGCAGTCACCAGCTATGGGGAGGGACGTCTTATGGCTACACCTTC; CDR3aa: CASSHQLWGGTSYGYTF
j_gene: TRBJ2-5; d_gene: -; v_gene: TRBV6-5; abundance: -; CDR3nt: TGTGCCAGCAGTTACGGAGGGACCCAGTACTTC; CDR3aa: CASSYGGTQYF
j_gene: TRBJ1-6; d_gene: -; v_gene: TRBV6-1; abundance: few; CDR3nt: TGTGCCAGCAGCAGAGGTAGCTCCTATAATTCACCCCTCCACTTT; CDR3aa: CASSRGSSYNSPLHF
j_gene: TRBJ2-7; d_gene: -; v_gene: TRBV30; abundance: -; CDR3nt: TGTGCCTGGAGTGTTCGAAGGGCGGGGATAGTCTCCTACGAGCAGTACTTC; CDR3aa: CAWSVRRAGIVSYEQYF
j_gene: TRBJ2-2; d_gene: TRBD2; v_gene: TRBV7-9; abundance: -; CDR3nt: TGTGCCAGCAGCCCGCGGGCTAGCGGGGCGGACACCGGGGAGCTGTTTTTT; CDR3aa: CASSPRASGADTGELFF
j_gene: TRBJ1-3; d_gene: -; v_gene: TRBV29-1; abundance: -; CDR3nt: TGCAGCGCCCTGGTTGGCTCCTCTGGAAACACCATATATTTT; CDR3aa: CSALVGSSGNTIYF
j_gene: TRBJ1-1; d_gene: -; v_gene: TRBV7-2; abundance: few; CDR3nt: TGTGCCAGCAGCTTATTCGGGGAGACTGAAGCTTTCTTT; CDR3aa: CASSLFGETEAFF
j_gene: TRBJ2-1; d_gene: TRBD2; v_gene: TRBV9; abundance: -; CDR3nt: TGTGCCAGCAGCGATGAGCTAGCGGGGCTTGGGAATGAGCAGTTCTTC; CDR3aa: CASSDELAGLGNEQFF
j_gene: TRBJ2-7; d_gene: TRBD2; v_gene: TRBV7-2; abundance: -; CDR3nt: TGTGCCAGCAGCTCTAGCGGAGGGGGACTAGCTCCGTACGAGCAGTACTTC; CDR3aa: CASSSSGGGLAPYEQYF
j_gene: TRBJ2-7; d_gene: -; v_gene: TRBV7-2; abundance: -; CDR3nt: TGTGCCAGCAGCTTAGGAGCCGTCTACGAGCAGTACTTC; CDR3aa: CASSLGAVYEQYF
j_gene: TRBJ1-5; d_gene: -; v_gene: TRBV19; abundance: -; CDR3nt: TGTGCCAGTAGCCCGGACAGTCAGCCCCAGCATTTT; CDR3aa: CASSPDSQPQHF
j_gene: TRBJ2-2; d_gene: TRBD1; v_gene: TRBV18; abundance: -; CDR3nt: TGTGCCAGCTCACCAAATTCGGGACAGGGAAGAATTTACCCCGGGGAGCTGTTTTTT; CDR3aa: CASSPNSGQGRIYPGELFF
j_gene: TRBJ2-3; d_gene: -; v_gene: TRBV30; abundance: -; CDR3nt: TGTGCCTGGGACAAACCAATATCACATACGCAGTATTTT; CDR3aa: CAWDKPISHTQYF
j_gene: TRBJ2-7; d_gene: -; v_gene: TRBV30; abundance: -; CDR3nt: TGTGCCTGGAGTGGAGGTGTAGGGAGAACACTCAGCTCCTACGAGCAGTACTTC; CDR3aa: CAWSGGVGRTLSSYEQYF